A single sample gave rise to the 7 T cell receptor beta chains below, sequenced in a study of beta chain features in type 1 diabetes. The sequenced template was cDNA made from the entire isolated RNA. TCRdb's table, derived via immunoSEQ multiplex PCR, lists solely in-frame clones and lacks some. The table includes 600,000 to 700,000 clones, around 15% detected once. General study points: Type 1 diabetes patients showed a moderate but significant shortening of TCRB CDR3s in all four CD4+ subsets.

For these TCRs, the target antigens are not known. The material sequenced was naive CD4+ T cells from blood. Source of these receptors: a man aged 18 to 30 with type 1 diabetes.

The sample holds a few counts of this clone. The chain recombines TRBV5-1 with TRBJ2-7; the D call may be TRBD1 or TRBD2 (6 bases each). CDR3 size: 17 residues. The germline V gene encodes CDR1 SGHRS and CDR2 YFSETQ. V was clipped by 0 bases and J by 3 bases, with 19 bases between them. In DNA form, the CDR3 reads TGCGCCAGCAGCTTGGTTGACATTATTGGAGGGGGCTACGAGCAGTACTTC. Its protein is CASSLVDIIGGGYEQYF. Drawing the rest from reference TRBV5-1 and TRBJ2-7, the complete variable domain is KAGVTQTPRYLIKTRGQQVTLSCSPISGHRSVSWYQQTPGQGLQFLFEYFSETQRNKGNFPGRFSGRQFSNSRSEMNVSTLELGDSALYLCASSLVDIIGGGYEQYFGPGTRLTVT.

This chain uses TRBV5-1 with TRBJ1-4; 8 positions match TRBD1. V was clipped by 2 bases and J by 4 bases; unmatched bases: 7. The CDR3 has 16 residues. The germline CDR1 and CDR2 sequences are SGHRS and YFSETQ. CDR3 nucleotides: TGCGCCAGCAGCTTCGGACAGGGCGGAAGTAATGAAAAACTGTTTTTT. Translated: CASSFGQGGSNEKLFF.

This clone appeared many times. Other DNA variants within this sample encode the same CDR3. CDR3 DNA sequence: TGTGCCAGCAGTTACGGGGAGACCCAGTACTTC. This translates into CASSYGETQYF. The rearrangement joins TRBV6-5 to TRBJ2-5, with D unclear. Germline V gives CDR1 MNHEY, CDR2 SVGAGI. The CDR3 totals 11 residues. Trimming cost V 2 bases and J 5 bases, with 3 bases left between them.

Only a few counts were recorded for this clone. The CDR3 DNA reads as TGTGCCTGGAGGGCAGGACAGGCGGTCACTGAAGCTTTCTTT. This codes for CAWRAGQAVTEAFF. The chain couples TRBV30 to TRBJ1-1, with TRBD1 matching over 7 bases. The CDR3 has 14 amino acids. V was pared by 3 bases and J by 4 bases, with 8 bases of the junction left unmatched. Germline V gives CDR1 GTSNPN, CDR2 SVGIG (reference sequence).

This clone was seen only a few times. Other DNA sequences of this sample code for an identical CDR3. This rearrangement joins TRBV5-1 to TRBJ2-2; 8 nucleotides line up with TRBD1. Germline CDR1 SGHRS, CDR2 YFSETQ. Losses at the gene ends were 2 bases for V and 1 base for J; bases not matched to a gene: 1. There are 15 residues in the CDR3. The CDR3 bases are TGCGCCAGCAGCTTCGGGACAGGGAACACCGGGGAGCTGTTTTTT. Translated, it gives CASSFGTGNTGELFF.

The chain couples TRBV7-9 to TRBJ1-2; D possibly corresponds to TRBD1 (5 bases). There are 13 residues in the CDR3. The V gene's germline CDR1 is SEHNR and CDR2 FQNEAQ (reference sequence). V was trimmed by 6 bases and J by 4 bases, leaving 12 bases between them. CDR3 in amino acids: CASSARGGYGYTF. The CDR3 DNA reads TGTGCCAGCAGTGCCCGGGGGGGCTATGGCTACACCTTC. The variable domain in full, completed from reference TRBV7-9 and TRBJ1-2, reads DTGVSQNPRHKITKRGQNVTFRCDPISEHNRLYWYRQTLGQGPEFLTYFQNEAQLEKSRLLSDRFSAERPKGSFSTLEIQRTEQGDSAMYLCASSARGGYGYTFGSGTRLTVV.

V gene TRBV7-2 combines with J gene TRBJ2-7; D might be TRBD1 (5 bases). This CDR3 is built from 15 residues. Germline CDR1 SGHTA, CDR2 FQGNSA. V was trimmed by 3 bases and J by 2 bases, leaving 14 bases between them. Written as DNA, the CDR3 is TGTGCCAGCAGCTTTCGCGGACACGATGCCTACGAGCAGTACTTC. Amino acids: CASSFRGHDAYEQYF.